This T cell receptor beta chain was sequenced in a study of blood T cells in healthy people across ages. Combining a sample-barcoded 5' primer with a J-beta primer mix, a second PCR ran for roughly 6 to 11 cycles. A template-switch adaptor with 12 random nucleotides tagged each cDNA molecule. TCRdb reprocessed the 5' RACE reads with MiXCR, giving one entry per CDR3 protein. The data hold about 780,000 distinct CDR3 sequences, with around half observed a single time. Total RNA amounts of at least 5 micrograms were extracted per sample. CDR1 and CDR2 (germline): SQVTM, ANQGSEA. This CDR3 spans 12 amino acids. Trimming stripped 6 bases from V and 11 bases from J, with 19 bases between.

The receptor was isolated from an elderly man in good health. Material for sequencing was blood. The chain couples TRBV29-1 to TRBJ1-1; no reliable D call. The CDR3 protein is CSVADGGAIAFF. The CDR3 region has the DNA TGCAGCGTCGCCGACGGCGGAGCTATTGCTTTCTTT.